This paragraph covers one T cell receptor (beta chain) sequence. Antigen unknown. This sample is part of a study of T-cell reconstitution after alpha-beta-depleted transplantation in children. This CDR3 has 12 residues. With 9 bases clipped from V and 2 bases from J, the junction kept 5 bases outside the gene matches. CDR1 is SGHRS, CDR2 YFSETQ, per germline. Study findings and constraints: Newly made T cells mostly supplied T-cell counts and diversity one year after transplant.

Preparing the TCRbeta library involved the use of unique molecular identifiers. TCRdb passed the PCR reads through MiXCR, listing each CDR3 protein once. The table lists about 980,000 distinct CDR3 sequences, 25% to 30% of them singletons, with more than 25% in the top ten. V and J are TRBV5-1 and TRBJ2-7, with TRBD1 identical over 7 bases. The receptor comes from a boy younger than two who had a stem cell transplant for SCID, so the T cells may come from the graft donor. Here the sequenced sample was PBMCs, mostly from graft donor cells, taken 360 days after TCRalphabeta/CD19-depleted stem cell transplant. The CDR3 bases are TGCGCCAAACCGGGACAGACCTACGAGCAGTACTTC. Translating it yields CAKPGQTYEQYF.